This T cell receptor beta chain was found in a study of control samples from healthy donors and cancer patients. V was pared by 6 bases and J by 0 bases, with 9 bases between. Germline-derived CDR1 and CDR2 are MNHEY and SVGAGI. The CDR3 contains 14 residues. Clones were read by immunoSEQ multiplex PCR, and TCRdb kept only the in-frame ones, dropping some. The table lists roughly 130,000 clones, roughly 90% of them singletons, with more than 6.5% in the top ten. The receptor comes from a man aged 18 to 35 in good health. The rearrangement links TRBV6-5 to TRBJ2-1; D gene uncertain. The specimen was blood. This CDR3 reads CASRPGSSYNEQFF. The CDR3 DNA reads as TGTGCCAGCAGGCCGGGCAGCTCCTACAATGAGCAGTTCTTC.